The 21 T cell receptor beta chains reported below all come from one sample, sequenced in a study of shared clonotypes between healthy human individuals (TCRdb year 2020). Library creation used the immunoSEQ multiplex PCR assay. TCRdb limited this immuneACCESS table to in-frame rearrangements with V and J called. A share of clones is missing; checked studies link under half to unresolved V genes, and the rest is unexplained. The sample has some 500,000 clones on record, 90% to 96% of them singletons. The ten most abundant clones make up roughly 0.06% of the sample. The sample taken for sequencing was naive CD4+ T cells sorted from blood. The sample's cell subset or site label is to be understood as: CD45RA+ positively selected. These receptors were taken from a woman aged 30 to 39 in good health.

The chain couples TRBV7-9 to TRBJ1-1; 8 positions agree with TRBD1. V gave up 5 bases and J gave up 0 bases; unmatched junction bases: 5. Germline CDR1 SEHNR, CDR2 FQNEAQ (reference sequence). This CDR3 has 15 residues. CDR3 region: CASSPLGQVNTEAFF. The DNA for the CDR3 is TGTGCCAGCAGCCCATTGGGACAGGTGAACACTGAAGCTTTCTTT. Variable domain in full (rest from reference TRBV7-9 and TRBJ1-1): DTGVSQNPRHKITKRGQNVTFRCDPISEHNRLYWYRQTLGQGPEFLTYFQNEAQLEKSRLLSDRFSAERPKGSFSTLEIQRTEQGDSAMYLCASSPLGQVNTEAFFGQGTRLTVV.

A remark on this clone: Other DNA sequences in the same sample also yield this CDR3. The chain combines TRBV29-1 with TRBJ2-3, with D tentatively TRBD1 or TRBD2 (5 bases each). CDR1 is SQVTM and CDR2 is ANQGSEA in the germline V gene. The CDR3 consists of 13 residues. Trimming took off 4 bases at V and 2 bases at J, with 10 bases between the two ends. The chain's CDR3 is CSVGGPYTDTQYF. DNA of the CDR3: TGCAGCGTTGGGGGACCCTACACAGATACGCAGTATTTT.

This chain joins TRBV10-3 and TRBJ2-5; TRBD1 or TRBD2 may be the D gene (5 bases each). The CDR3 is 13 residues long. Germline V gene sequence: CDR1 ENHRY, CDR2 SYGVKD. The V end was cut by 8 bases, the J end by 1 base, with 11 bases between. CDR3 DNA: TGTGCCATCCAAGGGACCACCCAAGAGACCCAGTACTTC. This sequence encodes CAIQGTTQETQYF.

V gene TRBV27 combines with J gene TRBJ1-5; a possible D gene is TRBD1 (5 bases). Germline lookup yields CDR1 MNHEY and CDR2 SMNVEV (reference sequence). The CDR3 has 17 amino acids. V gave up 5 bases and J gave up 2 bases, with 19 bases separating them. For the CDR3, the DNA is TGTGCCAGCAGTCCGTGGGGGGGTTGGATTGGCAATCAGCCCCAGCATTTT. It codes for CASSPWGGWIGNQPQHF.

The V and J genes are TRBV29-1 and TRBJ2-7; 8 bases match TRBD2. V dropped 4 bases and J dropped 0; count of bases not matched to a gene: 8. The CDR3 loop spans 15 amino acids. Germline loops: CDR1 SQVTM, CDR2 ANQGSEA. The CDR3 DNA follows: TGCAGCGTTGGGGGATCCGGGACTAGCTCCTACGAGCAGTACTTC. This encodes CSVGGSGTSSYEQYF.

The CDR3 region is CASSRWDGPTNEKLFF. CDR3 DNA sequence: TGTGCCAGTAGCCGTTGGGACGGTCCAACTAATGAAAAACTGTTTTTT. The chain links TRBV19 to TRBJ1-4, with TRBD1 as a possible D gene (5 bases). The V end lost 6 bases, the J end lost 0 bases, and 14 bases lay between the germline ends. The CDR3 totals 16 residues. CDR1 is LNHDA, CDR2 SQIVND, per germline (reference sequence).

The V gene is TRBV27, the J gene TRBJ1-5; unclear D gene. V was trimmed by 5 bases and J by 0 bases, leaving 14 bases between them. This CDR3 has 16 residues. The V gene's germline CDR1 is MNHEY and CDR2 SMNVEV (reference sequence). The CDR3 DNA sequence: TGTGCCAGCAGTCCGTCCCTTATGGATAGCAATCAGCCCCAGCATTTT. Translated: CASSPSLMDSNQPQHF.

The chain links TRBV6-6 to TRBJ2-5; 9 bases line up with TRBD1. CDR1 and CDR2 (germline): MNHNY, SVGAGI (reference sequence). J gave up 5 bases and V 8 bases, and 6 bases lay outside the gene matches. CDR3 length: 13 residues. CDR3: CASGYRGRETQYF. CDR3 nucleotides: TGTGCCAGCGGCTACAGGGGGCGGGAGACCCAGTACTTC.

The count of this clone is one. This chain uses TRBV5-1 with TRBJ2-7; TRBD1 matches at 7 bases. After removal of 3 bases from V and 6 bases from J, the junction contained 18 bases not matched to a gene. Per the germline V gene, CDR1 is SGHRS and CDR2 is YFSETQ. The length of the CDR3 is 17 residues. For the CDR3, the DNA is TGCGCCAGCAGCTCCCCCGGGCAGACAGGGCGAGGCTCCGAGCAGTACTTC. Its translation is CASSSPGQTGRGSEQYF.

The V gene is TRBV19, the J gene TRBJ1-5; the D is unclear. Germline V lookup: CDR1 LNHDA, CDR2 SQIVND (reference sequence). This CDR3 region has 15 residues. V gave up 5 bases and J gave up 3 bases, with 14 bases separating them. The CDR3 spells CASSGSPQTNQPQHF. The CDR3 bases are TGTGCCAGTAGTGGGTCACCTCAAACCAATCAGCCCCAGCATTTT.

J is TRBJ1-5 and V is TRBV4-2; no definite D call. The V and J ends lost 1 base and 0 bases respectively, with 13 bases between them. There are 17 residues in the CDR3. The germline V gene encodes CDR1 LGHNA and CDR2 YNFKEQ. The chain's CDR3 is CASSQVGWGYSNQPQHF. The CDR3 bases are TGTGCCAGCAGCCAAGTTGGGTGGGGTTATAGCAATCAGCCCCAGCATTTT.

The rearrangement uses TRBV5-1 and TRBJ2-1; 14 bases are a match to TRBD2. V shed 0 bases and J 8 bases; nucleotides not matched to a gene: 4. Germline V gene lookup returns CDR1 SGHRS and CDR2 YFSETQ. This CDR3 comprises 16 residues. The CDR3 loop reads CASSLAGTSGSDEQFF. The CDR3 DNA follows: TGCGCCAGCAGCTTGGCCGGGACTAGCGGGAGCGATGAGCAGTTCTTC.

The chain is built from TRBV7-8 and TRBJ2-7; perhaps TRBD2 as D (7 bases). Germline CDR1 is SGHVS and CDR2 is FQNEAQ. This CDR3 is 13 amino acids long. Trimming took 5 bases from V and 5 from J, leaving 13 bases between them. CDR3 coding DNA: TGTGCCAGCAGCCTAGGGGGGGTTGACGAGCAGTACTTC. This encodes CASSLGGVDEQYF.

As regards this clone: Other DNA sequences in this sample translate to the same CDR3. The V and J genes are TRBV7-8 and TRBJ2-2; the D is unclear. Looked up from germline, CDR1 is SGHVS and CDR2 is FQNEAQ. This CDR3 spans 14 amino acids. V lost 1 base and J lost 2, with 5 bases in between. The CDR3 protein is CASSLVRNTGELFF. CDR3 DNA sequence: TGTGCCAGCAGCTTAGTCAGAAACACCGGGGAGCTGTTTTTT.

The genes are TRBV9 and TRBJ1-2; the D gene is possibly TRBD1 (5 bases). CDR1 SGDLS and CDR2 YYNGEE come from the germline V gene. The V and J ends lost 2 bases and 4 bases respectively, with 15 bases between them. This CDR3 comprises 15 residues. As DNA, the CDR3 is TGTGCCAGCAGCGTCCCACCACAGGATGCCTATGGCTACACCTTC. This sequence encodes CASSVPPQDAYGYTF.

This clone was recorded once. The chain carries TRBV6-5 and TRBJ2-3; 9 bases match TRBD2. The CDR3 runs 15 residues. The germline CDR1 and CDR2 sequences are MNHEY and SVGAGI. V lost 5 bases and J lost 1; bases outside the gene matches: 4. DNA of the CDR3: TGTGCCAGCAGTCCCCGGACTAGCGGCACAGATACGCAGTATTTT. Translation: CASSPRTSGTDTQYF.

A remark on this clone: At one boundary the junction diverges from the germline segment, which might be a read error. The V gene is TRBV5-8, the J gene TRBJ2-3; tentatively, D is TRBD2 (5 bases). CDR3 length: 15 residues. Looked up from germline, CDR1 is SGHTS and CDR2 is YDEGEE. The CDR3 DNA is TGTGCCAGCAGGTTGGGGAGTGCTAGCACAGATACGCAGTATTTT. It is translated as CASRLGSASTDTQYF.

The V gene is TRBV5-5, the J gene TRBJ2-7; D is possibly TRBD1 (8 bases). Germline-derived CDR1 and CDR2 are SGHKS and YYEKEE (reference sequence). The V end lost 1 base, the J end lost 2 bases, and 19 bases lay between the germline ends. The CDR3 totals 17 residues. CDR3: CASSLKGGTGLTYEQYF. The CDR3 DNA is TGTGCCAGCAGCTTGAAGGGGGGGACAGGTCTCACCTACGAGCAGTACTTC. Combining the CDR3 with reference TRBV5-5 and TRBJ2-7 gives the whole variable domain DAGVTQSPTHLIKTRGQQVTLRCSPISGHKSVSWYQQVLGQGPQFIFQYYEKEERGRGNFPDRFSARQFPNYSSELNVNALLLGDSALYLCASSLKGGTGLTYEQYFGPGTRLTVT.

This chain joins TRBV7-9 and TRBJ1-1; 8 nucleotides agree with TRBD1. Germline V gene lookup returns CDR1 SEHNR and CDR2 FQNEAQ (reference sequence). After removal of 5 bases from V and 0 bases from J, the junction contained 11 bases not matched to a gene. This CDR3 has 17 residues. This chain's CDR3 is CASSPTLRQGMNTEAFF. The CDR3 nucleotides read TGTGCCAGCAGCCCTACTCTACGACAGGGGATGAACACTGAAGCTTTCTTT. The full variable domain, in which reference TRBV7-9 and TRBJ1-1 provide the parts outside the CDR3, is DTGVSQNPRHKITKRGQNVTFRCDPISEHNRLYWYRQTLGQGPEFLTYFQNEAQLEKSRLLSDRFSAERPKGSFSTLEIQRTEQGDSAMYLCASSPTLRQGMNTEAFFGQGTRLTVV.

This chain joins TRBV2 and TRBJ2-7; 12 nucleotides agree with TRBD1. The CDR3 runs 16 residues. V was pared by 4 bases and J by 6 bases, with 10 bases of the junction left unmatched. CDR1 and CDR2 from the germline V gene are SNHLY and FYNNEI. The CDR3 DNA reads as TGTGCCAGCAGTGTAGAGGATTCGGGACAGGGGGCCGAGCAGTACTTC. It specifies CASSVEDSGQGAEQYF. The full variable domain, completed using reference TRBV2 and TRBJ2-7, is EPEVTQTPSHQVTQMGQEVILRCVPISNHLYFYWYRQILGQKVEFLVSFYNNEISEKSEIFDDQFSVERPDGSNFTLKIRSTKLEDSAMYFCASSVEDSGQGAEQYFGPGTRLTVT.

The rearrangement joins TRBV4-1 to TRBJ2-1, with TRBD1 matching 9 bases. CDR1 is MGHRA, CDR2 YSYEKL, per germline. This CDR3 has 15 amino acids. J lost 6 bases, V lost 2 bases, and 5 bases had no gene match. The CDR3 DNA reads TGCGCCAGCAGCCAATTATGGGACAGGGTCAATGAGCAGTTCTTC. This translates into CASSQLWDRVNEQFF.